What follows are 20 T cell receptor beta chains derived from one specimen sequenced in a study of T cell responses to AZD1222 COVID-19 vaccine. Measured with immunoSEQ multiplex PCR; TCRdb has only the in-frame clones, and not every one. The repertoire has approximately 260,000 clones, over 85% of them found once; the top ten carry roughly 0.6%. Material: peripheral blood, obtained on day 0 of AZD1222 vaccination. The receptors originated from an adult in good health.

This sequence joins TRBV12-3 or TRBV12-4 and TRBJ1-5; D ambiguous. This CDR3 contains 10 residues. Trimming stripped 8 bases from V and 9 bases from J, with 8 bases between. This CDR3 is CASGPGPQHF. The CDR3 DNA reads as TGTGCCAGCGGCCCAGGGCCCCAGCATTTT.

This chain joins TRBV28 and TRBJ2-3, with unresolved D. The CDR3 has 14 residues. V lost 5 bases, J lost 7 bases, and 16 bases lay in between. CDR1 MDHEN and CDR2 SYDVKM come from the germline V gene. The CDR3 sequence: CASSLLSRRNTQYF. CDR3 in DNA: TGTGCCAGCAGTCTCCTAAGCAGGCGGAATACGCAGTATTTT.

This chain uses TRBV7-2 with TRBJ2-7, with 10 positions matching TRBD2. J gave up 2 bases and V 6 bases, and 10 bases lay outside the gene matches. This CDR3 is built from 16 residues. Germline CDR1 and CDR2: SGHTA and FQGNSA. CDR3: CASSLQALAGTYEQYF. Here the CDR3 DNA reads TGTGCCAGCAGTCTACAAGCACTAGCGGGAACCTACGAGCAGTACTTC.

The V call is TRBV6-8, the J call TRBJ2-1, with TRBD1 identical over 9 bases. CDR3 length: 15 residues. Trimming took 2 bases from V and 9 from J; bases not matched to a gene: 8. In germline, CDR1 is MNHGY, CDR2 SAAAGT. In DNA form, the CDR3 reads TGTGCCAGCAGTTACCTCGCCGGGACAGGGACTGAGCAGTTCTTC. Amino acid sequence: CASSYLAGTGTEQFF.

This clone has just one count. Here the CDR3 DNA reads TGTGCCAGCAGCCGGGACAGGGGCGAGCAGTACTTC. Its translation: CASSRDRGEQYF. The V and J genes are TRBV6-5 and TRBJ2-7; 10 bases align to TRBD1. The CDR3 length is 12 residues. Germline assignment: CDR1 MNHEY and CDR2 SVGAGI. Unmatched junction bases numbered 2, after V lost 6 bases and J lost 6 bases.

The chain combines TRBV20-1 with TRBJ2-1; D not resolved. The CDR3 contains 13 residues. V lost 3 bases and J 7 bases, leaving 13 bases between the germline ends. The V gene's germline CDR1 is DFQATT and CDR2 SNEGSKA (reference sequence). The CDR3 spells CSASRGDQNEQFF. The CDR3 DNA reads as TGCAGTGCTAGTCGAGGAGATCAAAATGAGCAGTTCTTC.

The chain links TRBV5-6 to TRBJ1-5; 7 nucleotides align to TRBD1. This CDR3 contains 14 residues. Germline V gives CDR1 SGHDT, CDR2 YYEEEE. Trimming took 1 base from V and 7 from J; bases not matched to a gene: 5. CDR3 region: CASSLNRGYQPQHF. The CDR3 DNA sequence: TGTGCCAGCAGCTTGAACAGGGGCTACCAGCCCCAGCATTTT. Full variable domain (missing parts from reference TRBV5-6 and TRBJ1-5): DAGVTQSPTHLIKTRGQQVTLRCSPKSGHDTVSWYQQALGQGPQFIFQYYEEEERQRGNFPDRFSGHQFPNYSSELNVNALLLGDSALYLCASSLNRGYQPQHFGDGTRLSIL.

The genes are TRBV5-1 and TRBJ2-7, with 9 bases identical to TRBD2. V shed 3 bases and J 0 bases; nucleotides not matched to a gene: 7. The CDR3 consists of 16 residues. Germline V gives CDR1 SGHRS, CDR2 YFSETQ. Here the CDR3 reads CASSSSGVPNSYEQYF. As DNA, the CDR3 is TGCGCCAGCAGCTCTAGCGGGGTACCGAACTCCTACGAGCAGTACTTC.

The table lists this clone with a count of one. This chain joins TRBV6-5 and TRBJ2-7, with D possibly TRBD2 on 6 matching bases. With 8 bases removed from V and 0 bases from J, the gap between germline ends came to 14 bases. CDR1 MNHEY and CDR2 SVGAGI come from the germline V gene. This CDR3 comprises 14 residues. The CDR3 DNA sequence: TGTGCCAGCGGAGGGTGGCAGGTCTCCTACGAGCAGTACTTC. It specifies CASGGWQVSYEQYF.

This clone was seen only once. The chain is built from TRBV28 and TRBJ1-3; D may be TRBD1 (5 bases). V lost 2 bases, J lost 0 bases, and 11 bases lay in between. Germline loops: CDR1 MDHEN, CDR2 SYDVKM. The CDR3 sequence is 16 residues long. CDR3 coding DNA: TGTGCCAGCAGTTTAGGACCAGGGAGCTCTGGAAACACCATATATTTT. It is translated as CASSLGPGSSGNTIYF.

In the case of this clone: Relative to the germline gene, one junction end is altered; a read error may explain this. The CDR3 is CASSEDRANF. The CDR3, as DNA: TGCGCCAGCAGTGAAGACAGGGCGAACTTC. The chain joins TRBV5-1 to TRBJ1-2, with 7 bases aligning to TRBD1. This CDR3 has 10 amino acids. Per the germline V gene, CDR1 is SGHRS and CDR2 is YFSETQ. Variable domain in full (rest from reference TRBV5-1 and TRBJ1-2): KAGVTQTPRYLIKTRGQQVTLSCSPISGHRSVSWYQQTPGQGLQFLFEYFSETQRNKGNFPGRFSGRQFSNSRSEMNVSTLELGDSALYLCASSEDRANFGSGTRLTVV.

The count of this clone is one. The CDR3 DNA is TGCGCCAGCAGCCCTCGGGGGAACACTGAAGCTTTCTTT. Protein: CASSPRGNTEAFF. The gene calls are TRBV5-1 and TRBJ1-1; D call uncertain. V gave up 4 bases and J gave up 1 base, with 8 bases separating them. This CDR3 is built from 13 residues. The V gene's germline CDR1 is SGHRS and CDR2 YFSETQ.

The V call is TRBV20-1, the J call TRBJ2-1; no clear D gene. The CDR3 runs 11 residues. V lost 0 bases, J lost 9 bases, and 6 bases lay in between. From germline, CDR1 is DFQATT and CDR2 SNEGSKA (reference sequence). The CDR3 bases are TGCAGTGCTAGAGATCGGTTTGAGCAGTTCTTC. Amino acids: CSARDRFEQFF.

This chain uses TRBV28 with TRBJ2-1, with D uncertain. The CDR3 runs to 11 residues. The V end lost 5 bases, the J end lost 12 bases, and 11 bases lay between the germline ends. From germline, CDR1 is MDHEN and CDR2 SYDVKM. Here the CDR3 DNA reads TGTGCCAGCAGTCCTTCGGTAGGGCAGTTCTTC. Protein sequence: CASSPSVGQFF.

The V and J genes are TRBV7-8 and TRBJ2-7; 9 bases are a match to TRBD1. Germline loops: CDR1 SGHVS, CDR2 FQNEAQ. Trimming took 1 base from V and 5 from J; bases not matched to a gene: 3. The CDR3 loop spans 14 amino acids. In DNA form, the CDR3 reads TGTGCCAGCAGCTTAGAGGACAGGGGCCACGAGCAGTACTTC. Protein: CASSLEDRGHEQYF.

This chain connects TRBV27 to TRBJ1-1; unclear D gene. V was trimmed by 7 bases and J by 1 base, leaving 13 bases between them. Germline loops: CDR1 MNHEY, CDR2 SMNVEV (reference sequence). The CDR3 sequence is 14 residues long. Written as DNA, the CDR3 is TGTGCCAGCAAGTGGGGTGGGCCGAACACTGAAGCTTTCTTT. It codes for CASKWGGPNTEAFF.

This rearrangement joins TRBV7-2 to TRBJ2-4, with D perhaps matching TRBD1 (5 bases). Germline CDR1 is SGHTA and CDR2 is FQGNSA. The CDR3 sequence is 14 residues long. Trimming took off 8 bases at V and 0 bases at J, with 11 bases between the two ends. The CDR3 spells CASALGLAKNIQYF. The CDR3 DNA sequence: TGTGCCAGCGCCCTGGGGCTAGCCAAAAACATTCAGTACTTC.

The J gene is TRBJ2-7, the V gene TRBV29-1; D is uncertain. CDR1 SQVTM and CDR2 ANQGSEA come from the germline V gene. The CDR3 runs 12 residues. The ends were cut back, 7 bases at V and 0 bases at J, with 10 bases in the middle. The CDR3 loop reads CSAVISSYEQYF. Here the CDR3 DNA reads TGCAGCGCCGTTATTAGCTCCTACGAGCAGTACTTC.

V and J are TRBV5-1 and TRBJ2-7; D might be TRBD1 (5 bases). This CDR3 is 14 amino acids long. CDR1 is SGHRS, CDR2 YFSETQ, per germline. V lost 0 bases to trimming and J lost 2 bases, with 9 bases between them. This CDR3 is CASSLGTPPYEQYF. The CDR3 DNA reads TGCGCCAGCAGCTTGGGGACACCCCCCTACGAGCAGTACTTC.

This clone was recorded once. The chain uses TRBV6-5 and TRBJ2-2, with a tentative D call TRBD2 (6 bases). Germline CDR1 and CDR2: MNHEY and SVGAGI. With 8 bases removed from V and 0 bases from J, the gap between germline ends came to 13 bases. The CDR3 contains 15 residues. CDR3 protein: CASGASVANTGELFF. As DNA, the CDR3 is TGTGCCAGCGGGGCTAGCGTCGCGAACACCGGGGAGCTGTTTTTT.